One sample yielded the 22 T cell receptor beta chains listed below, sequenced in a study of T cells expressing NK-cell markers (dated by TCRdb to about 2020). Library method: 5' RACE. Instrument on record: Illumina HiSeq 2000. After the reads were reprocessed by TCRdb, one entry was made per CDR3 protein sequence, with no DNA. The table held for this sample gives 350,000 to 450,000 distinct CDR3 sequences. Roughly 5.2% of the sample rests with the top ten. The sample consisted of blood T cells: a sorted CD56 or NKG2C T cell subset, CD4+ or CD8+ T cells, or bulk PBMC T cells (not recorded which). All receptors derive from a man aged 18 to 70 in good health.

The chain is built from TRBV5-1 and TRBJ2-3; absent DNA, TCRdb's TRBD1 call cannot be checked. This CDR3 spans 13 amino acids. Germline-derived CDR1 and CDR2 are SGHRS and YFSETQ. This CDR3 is CASRLGTPDTQYF.

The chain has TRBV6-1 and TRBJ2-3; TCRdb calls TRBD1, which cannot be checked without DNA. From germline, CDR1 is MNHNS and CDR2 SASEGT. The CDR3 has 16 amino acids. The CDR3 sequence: CASSATGSSFTDTQYF.

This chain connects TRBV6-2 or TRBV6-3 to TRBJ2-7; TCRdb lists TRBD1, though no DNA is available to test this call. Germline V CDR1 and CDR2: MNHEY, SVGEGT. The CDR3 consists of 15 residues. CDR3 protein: CASITVGQIRAEQYF.

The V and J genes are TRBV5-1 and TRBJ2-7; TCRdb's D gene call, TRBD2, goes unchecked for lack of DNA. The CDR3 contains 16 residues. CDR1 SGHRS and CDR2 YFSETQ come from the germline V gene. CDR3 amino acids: CASSTGTSGGVYEQYF.

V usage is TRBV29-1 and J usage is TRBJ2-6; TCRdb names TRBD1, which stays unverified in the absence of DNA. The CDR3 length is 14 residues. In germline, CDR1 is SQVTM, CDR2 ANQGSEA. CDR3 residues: CSVGPGSGANVLTF. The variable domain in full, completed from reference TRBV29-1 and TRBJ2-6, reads SAVISQKPSRDICQRGTSLTIQCQVDSQVTMMFWYRQQPGQSLTLIATANQGSEATYESGFVIDKFPISRPNLTFSTLTVSNMSPEDSSIYLCSVGPGSGANVLTFGAGSRLTVL.

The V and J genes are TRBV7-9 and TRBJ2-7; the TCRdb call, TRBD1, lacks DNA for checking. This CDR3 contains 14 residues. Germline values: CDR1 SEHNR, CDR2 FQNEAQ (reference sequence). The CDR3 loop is CASSFPARGQEQYF.

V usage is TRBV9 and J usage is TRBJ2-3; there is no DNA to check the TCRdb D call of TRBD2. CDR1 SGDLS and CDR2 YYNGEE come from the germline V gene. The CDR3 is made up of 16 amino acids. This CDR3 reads CASSVVGGPSTDTQYF.

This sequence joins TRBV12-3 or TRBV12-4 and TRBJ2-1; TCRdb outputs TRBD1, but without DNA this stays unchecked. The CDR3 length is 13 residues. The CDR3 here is CASRRRVDNEQFF.

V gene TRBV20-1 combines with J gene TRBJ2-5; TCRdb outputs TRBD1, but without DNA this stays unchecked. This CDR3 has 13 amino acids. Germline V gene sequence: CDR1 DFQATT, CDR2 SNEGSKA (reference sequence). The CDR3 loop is CSAPTGGSETQYF.

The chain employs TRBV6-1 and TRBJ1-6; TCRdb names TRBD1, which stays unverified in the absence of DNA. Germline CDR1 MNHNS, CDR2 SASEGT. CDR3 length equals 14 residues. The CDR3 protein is CASNRDRGPSPLHF.

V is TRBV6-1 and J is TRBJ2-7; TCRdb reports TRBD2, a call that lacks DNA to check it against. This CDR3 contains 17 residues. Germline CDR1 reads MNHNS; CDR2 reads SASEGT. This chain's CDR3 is CASTRTSGALGSAEQYF.

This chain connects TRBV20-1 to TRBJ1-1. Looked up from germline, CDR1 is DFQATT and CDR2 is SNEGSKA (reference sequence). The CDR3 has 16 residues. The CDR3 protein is CSARAGTRGMNTEAFF.

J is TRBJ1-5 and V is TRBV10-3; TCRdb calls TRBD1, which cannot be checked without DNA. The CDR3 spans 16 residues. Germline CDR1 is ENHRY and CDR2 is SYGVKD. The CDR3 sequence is CAISGGTGVLNQPQHF.

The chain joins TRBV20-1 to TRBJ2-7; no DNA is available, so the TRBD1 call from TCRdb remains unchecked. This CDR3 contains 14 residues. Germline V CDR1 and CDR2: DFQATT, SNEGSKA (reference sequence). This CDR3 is CSAPRQGLGYEQYF.

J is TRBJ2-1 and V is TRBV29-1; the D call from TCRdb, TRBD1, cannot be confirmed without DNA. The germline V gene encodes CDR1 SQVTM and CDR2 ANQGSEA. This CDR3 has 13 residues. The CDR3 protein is CSGTGGSYNEQFF.

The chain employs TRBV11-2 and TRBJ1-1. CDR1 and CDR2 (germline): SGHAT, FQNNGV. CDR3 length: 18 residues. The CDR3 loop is CASSLGEAWGELSTEAFF.

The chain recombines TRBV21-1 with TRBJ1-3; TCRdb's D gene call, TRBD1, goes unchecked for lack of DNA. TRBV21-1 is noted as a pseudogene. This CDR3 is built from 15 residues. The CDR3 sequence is CASSGGDLEGNTIYF.

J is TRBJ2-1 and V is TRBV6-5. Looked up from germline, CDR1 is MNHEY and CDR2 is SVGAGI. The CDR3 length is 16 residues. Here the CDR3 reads CASSYATQWSYNEQFF.

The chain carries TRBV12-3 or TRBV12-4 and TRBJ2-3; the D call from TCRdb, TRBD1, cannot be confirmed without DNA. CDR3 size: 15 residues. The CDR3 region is CASSRGSVRTDTQYF.

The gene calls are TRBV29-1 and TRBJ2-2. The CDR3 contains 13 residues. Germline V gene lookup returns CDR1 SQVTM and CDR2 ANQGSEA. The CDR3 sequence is CSSLTSNTGELFF.

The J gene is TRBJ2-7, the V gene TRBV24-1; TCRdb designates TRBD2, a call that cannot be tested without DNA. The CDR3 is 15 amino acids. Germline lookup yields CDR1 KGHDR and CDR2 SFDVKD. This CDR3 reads CATSDAREATYEQYF.

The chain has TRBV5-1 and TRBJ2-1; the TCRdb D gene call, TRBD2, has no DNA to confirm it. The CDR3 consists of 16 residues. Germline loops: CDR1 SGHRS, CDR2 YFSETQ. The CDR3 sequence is CASSHLAGTTLNEQFF. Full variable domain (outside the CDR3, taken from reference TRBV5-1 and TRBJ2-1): KAGVTQTPRYLIKTRGQQVTLSCSPISGHRSVSWYQQTPGQGLQFLFEYFSETQRNKGNFPGRFSGRQFSNSRSEMNVSTLELGDSALYLCASSHLAGTTLNEQFFGPGTRLTVL.